This is a list of T cell receptor beta chains from one sample in a study of cytomegalovirus exposure and HLA in healthy donors. Clones were sequenced by immunoSEQ multiplex PCR, and TCRdb holds only the in-frame ones, with some missing. This sample has around 130,000 clones, with around 72% found just once. Sequences were obtained from PBMCs. All receptors derive from a human donor in good health. Each CDR3 is given with its conserved first and last residue. D genes are given only for firm matches. Size values are once, few and many counts, or a class for expanded clones, and some rows have none.

TRBV15	TRBJ1-1	.	16	few	TGTGCCACCAGCCGGGGGAGGGGCTCATGGAACACTGAAGCTTTCTTT	CATSRGRGSWNTEAFF
TRBV19	TRBJ1-4	.	17	.	TGTGCCAGTAGTCCAAGACGACAGGACGCGACTAATGAAAAACTGTTTTTT	CASSPRRQDATNEKLFF
TRBV11-2	TRBJ1-1	.	15	.	TGTGCCAGCATCCTAGATGGTGGTTTGCGGACTGAAGCTTTCTTT	CASILDGGLRTEAFF
TRBV27	TRBJ1-5	.	14	.	TGTGCCAGCAGTCCAAGACAGCCGTGGGAGCCCCAGCATTTT	CASSPRQPWEPQHF
TRBV6-6	TRBJ2-7	.	15	.	TGTGCCAGCAGTGCAACAGGGAGAGATCGCTACGAGCAGTACTTC	CASSATGRDRYEQYF
TRBV5-6	TRBJ1-1	.	14	.	TGTGCCAGCAGCGCTCTAGGATTGAACACTGAAGCTTTCTTT	CASSALGLNTEAFF
TRBV6-5	TRBJ2-7	TRBD1	15	once	TGTGCCAGCAGTTTCAGTGACAGGGGATCCTACGAGCAGTACTTC	CASSFSDRGSYEQYF
TRBV28	TRBJ1-3	.	16	.	TGTGCCAGCAGTTTGGGAGGAAGTTACTCTGGAAACACCATATATTTT	CASSLGGSYSGNTIYF
TRBV5-1	TRBJ1-2	.	13	.	TGCGCCAGCAGTTTGAACAGGGTGTATGGCTACACCTTC	CASSLNRVYGYTF
TRBV5-1	TRBJ2-1	TRBD1	15	.	TGCGCCAGCAGCTTGAGACAGGGGATACCCAATGAGCAGTTCTTC	CASSLRQGIPNEQFF
TRBV30	TRBJ2-7	.	14	.	TGTGCCTGGAGTGTAAGGGGGGGGAAATACGAGCAGTACTTC	CAWSVRGGKYEQYF
TRBV6-6	TRBJ1-2	.	15	once	TGTGCCAGCAGTCTTCAACAGGGAGCTAACTATGGCTACACCTTC	CASSLQQGANYGYTF
TRBV5-8	TRBJ2-7	.	16	.	TGTGCCAGCAGCCCCCTCGGGACATGGAGCTCCTACGAGCAGTACTTC	CASSPLGTWSSYEQYF
TRBV9	TRBJ1-4	TRBD1	15	.	TGTGCCAGCAGCCCATGGGACAGGCTTAATGAAAAACTGTTTTTT	CASSPWDRLNEKLFF
TRBV27	TRBJ1-1	TRBD1	17	.	TGTGCCAGCAGTTTATCCAGACAGGGCACCATGAACACTGAAGCTTTCTTT	CASSLSRQGTMNTEAFF
TRBV7-9	TRBJ2-5	TRBD1	16	few	TGTGCCAGCAGCTTAGGGGACAGGGGAATTAAAGAGGCCCAGTACTTC	CASSLGDRGIKEAQYF